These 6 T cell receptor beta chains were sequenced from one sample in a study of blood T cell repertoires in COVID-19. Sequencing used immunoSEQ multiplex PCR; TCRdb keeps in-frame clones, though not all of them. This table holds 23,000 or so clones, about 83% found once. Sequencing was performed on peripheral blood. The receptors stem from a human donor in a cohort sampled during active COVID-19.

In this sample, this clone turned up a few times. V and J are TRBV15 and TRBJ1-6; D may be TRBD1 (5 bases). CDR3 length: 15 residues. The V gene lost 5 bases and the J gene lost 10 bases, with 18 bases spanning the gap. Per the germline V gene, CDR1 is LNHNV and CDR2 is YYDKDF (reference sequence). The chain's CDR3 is CATSASGTRDSPLHF. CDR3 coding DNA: TGTGCCACCAGCGCGTCCGGGACTAGGGACTCACCCCTCCACTTT.

This CDR3 reads CASSPSKGAYSGNTIYF. As DNA, the CDR3 is TGTGCCAGCAGCCCTTCTAAGGGGGCCTACTCTGGAAACACCATATATTTT. The gene calls are TRBV3-1 (or the pseudogene TRBV3-2) and TRBJ1-3; 7 bases align to TRBD1. V was clipped by 4 bases and J by 0 bases; unmatched bases: 9. Germline V gene data show CDR1 as LGHDT and CDR2 as YNNKEL (reference sequence). The CDR3 extends over 17 amino acids.

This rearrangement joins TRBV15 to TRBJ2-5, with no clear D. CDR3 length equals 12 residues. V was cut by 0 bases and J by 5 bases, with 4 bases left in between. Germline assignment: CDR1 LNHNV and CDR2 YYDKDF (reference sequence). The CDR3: CATSRDMETQYF. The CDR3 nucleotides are TGTGCCACCAGCAGAGATATGGAGACCCAGTACTTC.

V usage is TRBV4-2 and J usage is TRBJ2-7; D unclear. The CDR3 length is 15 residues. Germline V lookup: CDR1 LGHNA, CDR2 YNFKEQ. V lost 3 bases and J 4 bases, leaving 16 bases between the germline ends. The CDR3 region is CASSQPSELLYEQYF. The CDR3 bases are TGTGCCAGCAGCCAGCCCTCCGAGCTCTTGTACGAGCAGTACTTC.

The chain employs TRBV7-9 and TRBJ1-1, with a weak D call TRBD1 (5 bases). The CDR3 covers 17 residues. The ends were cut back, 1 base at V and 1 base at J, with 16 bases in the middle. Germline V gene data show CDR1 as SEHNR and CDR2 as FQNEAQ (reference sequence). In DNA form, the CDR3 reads TGTGCCAGCAGCTTAGGGTCGGTGGGGGGAAGGAACACTGAAGCTTTCTTT. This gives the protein CASSLGSVGGRNTEAFF.

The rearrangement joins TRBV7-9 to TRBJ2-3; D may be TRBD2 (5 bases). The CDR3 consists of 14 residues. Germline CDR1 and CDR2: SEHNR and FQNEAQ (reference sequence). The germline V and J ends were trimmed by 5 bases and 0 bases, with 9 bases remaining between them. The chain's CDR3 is CASSEGGSTDTQYF. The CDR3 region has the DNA TGTGCCAGCAGCGAGGGTGGTAGCACAGATACGCAGTATTTT.